A selection of T cell receptor beta chains follows, all from one sample in a study of blood T cell repertoires in COVID-19. Using immunoSEQ multiplex PCR, the repertoire was profiled, and TCRdb retains in-frame clones only, with some absent. The table lists more than 250,000 clones, about 85% of them singletons, with approximately 5% in the top ten. The sequenced sample was PBMCs or T cells enriched from blood (not recorded which). The receptors stem from a woman in her twenties or thirties who had recovered from COVID-19. CDR3s include the opening cysteine and the closing phenylalanine or tryptophan. The D gene is left open where the match is weak. For some rows the clone size is stated as once, few or many, or as a class when expanded; others skip it.

j_gene | d_gene | abundance | v_gene | CDR3nt | CDR3aa
TRBJ1-1 | TRBD1 | once | TRBV18 | TGTGCCAGCTCACCTCCGGGACAGGGGGCCCTGAACACTGAAGCTTTCTTT | CASSPPGQGALNTEAFF
TRBJ2-1 | TRBD2 | few | TRBV7-2 | TGTGCCAGCAGCTTTCGGACTAGCGGGAAGTCTGAGCAGTTCTTC | CASSFRTSGKSEQFF
TRBJ1-2 | NA | NA | TRBV5-1 | TGCGCCAGCAGCTTGGTTCCGGCCGCCGGGGGCTACACCTTC | CASSLVPAAGGYTF
TRBJ2-3 | NA | once | TRBV4-3 | TGCGCCAGCAGCCCCCTCGGGCGGGGGCGCACAGATACGCAGTATTTT | CASSPLGRGRTDTQYF
TRBJ1-1 | NA | NA | TRBV4-1 | TGCGCCAGCAATCCTAAACAGGGTGTGAACACTGAAGCTTTCTTT | CASNPKQGVNTEAFF
TRBJ1-4 | NA | NA | TRBV14 | TGTGCCAGCAGCCAATATGACGGAGAACTGTTTTTT | CASSQYDGELFF
TRBJ1-2 | NA | NA | TRBV20-1 | TGCAGTGCTAGTATACAAGATGGCTATGGCTACACCTTC | CSASIQDGYGYTF
TRBJ1-1 | NA | NA | TRBV9 | TGTGCCAGCAGCGCCAGTTGGACAAACACTGAAGCTTTCTTT | CASSASWTNTEAFF
TRBJ1-5 | TRBD1 | NA | TRBV6-5 | TGTGCCAGCAGGTCCGGGACAGGGGTTATGAAGCCCCAGCATTTT | CASRSGTGVMKPQHF
TRBJ2-1 | TRBD2 | NA | TRBV25-1 | TGTGCCAGCAGTGAATATAGCGGGGGGCACTACAATGAGCAGTTCTTC | CASSEYSGGHYNEQFF
TRBJ2-3 | TRBD2 | NA | TRBV2 | TGTGCCAGCAGGGAACGACTAGCGGGGGACCGCACAGATACGCAGTATTTT | CASRERLAGDRTDTQYF
TRBJ1-6 | NA | few | TRBV7-9 | TGTGCCAGCAGCTTAGCCTTGAGAGGTTCACCCCTCCACTTT | CASSLALRGSPLHF
TRBJ1-5 | NA | few | TRBV3-1/TRBV3-2 | TGTGCCAGCAGCCAAGAACGAGTATCGCAGCCCCAGCATTTT | CASSQERVSQPQHF
TRBJ1-1 | NA | NA | TRBV12-3/TRBV12-4 | TGTGCCACCGCCCCCGGGTCGAACACTGAAGCTTTCTTT | CATAPGSNTEAFF
TRBJ1-6 | TRBD1 | few | TRBV5-4 | TGTGCCAGCAGCTTGGGAGGGCCAGGGGGGTCACCCCTCCACTTT | CASSLGGPGGSPLHF
TRBJ2-6 | NA | NA | TRBV5-4 | TGTGCCAGCAGCTTGGAGGGGCCCACTGGGGCCAACGTCCTGACTTTC | CASSLEGPTGANVLTF
TRBJ2-7 | NA | NA | TRBV7-8 | TGTGCCAGCAGCGTCAACAGGTATCAACTCTACGAGCAGTACTTC | CASSVNRYQLYEQYF
TRBJ1-2 | NA | NA | TRBV9 | TGTGCCAGCAGGAAAGGGGGAGGGAGGGGAGGACTAGATGGCTACACCTTC | CASRKGGGRGGLDGYTF
TRBJ1-4 | TRBD1 | NA | TRBV18 | TGTGCCAGCTCACCAGGGACAGTTAATGAAAAACTGTTTTTT | CASSPGTVNEKLFF
TRBJ2-5 | TRBD2 | NA | TRBV5-1 | TGCGCCAGCAGCTTACAGCGGGGCCCACAAGAGACCCAGTACTTC | CASSLQRGPQETQYF
TRBJ2-5 | NA | NA | TRBV9 | TGTGCCAGCAGCGCTAGAGGAGAGACCCAGTACTTC | CASSARGETQYF
TRBJ1-1 | NA | few | TRBV10-3 | TGTGCCATCAGAGAAGACAGTGAAGCTTTCTTT | CAIREDSEAFF
TRBJ1-2 | TRBD1 | NA | TRBV7-2 | TGTGCCAGCAGCTTACAGGGGGTCTATGGCTACACCTTC | CASSLQGVYGYTF
TRBJ1-1 | NA | many | TRBV3-1/TRBV3-2 | TGTGCCAGCAGCCATACAGGTAACACTGAAGCTTTCTTT | CASSHTGNTEAFF
TRBJ2-3 | TRBD1 | NA | TRBV5-4 | TGTGCCAGCAGCCCTCGGGACAGAACAGATACGCAGTATTTT | CASSPRDRTDTQYF
TRBJ1-4 | TRBD1 | NA | TRBV9 | TGTGCCAGCAGCGCCGAAACAGGGGTCCGTGAAAAACTGTTTTTT | CASSAETGVREKLFF
TRBJ1-2 | NA | NA | TRBV27 | TGTGCCAGCAGTTTTATGGCCAGTCCTCATGGCTACACCTTC | CASSFMASPHGYTF
TRBJ1-1 | TRBD1 | NA | TRBV30 | TGTGCCTGGAGTGTTTGGGGACAGATGAACACTGAAGCTTTCTTT | CAWSVWGQMNTEAFF
TRBJ2-1 | TRBD2 | NA | TRBV5-1 | TGCGCCAGCAGCCCCCCAAATCTAGCGGGGGGCTTGGGAGAGCAGTTCTTC | CASSPPNLAGGLGEQFF
TRBJ1-5 | NA | once | TRBV10-3 | TGTGCCATCAGTGGTACAGGCAATCAGCCCCAGCATTTT | CAISGTGNQPQHF
TRBJ2-1 | NA | NA | TRBV18 | TGTGCCAGCTCACTAGAGCGGGTCAGCTCCTACAATGAGCAGTTCTTC | CASSLERVSSYNEQFF
TRBJ1-2 | TRBD1 | NA | TRBV3-1/TRBV3-2 | TGTGCCAGCAGCGACAGGGGGACAGACCGGGCTGGCTACACCTTC | CASSDRGTDRAGYTF
TRBJ1-1 | NA | NA | TRBV29-1 | TGCAGCGTTGAGGGCAGGGTGAATGAAGCTTTCTTT | CSVEGRVNEAFF
TRBJ2-7 | TRBD1 | NA | TRBV27 | TGTGCCAGCAGTCCACGGGACAGGGTGGCCCATTACGAGCAGTACTTC | CASSPRDRVAHYEQYF
TRBJ1-5 | NA | NA | TRBV6-2/TRBV6-3 | TGTGCCAGCAGTTACAGGGGTGGCACTCAGCCCCAGCATTTT | CASSYRGGTQPQHF
TRBJ2-1 | NA | NA | TRBV5-1 | TGCGCCAGCAGCGCAGCGGAGAGCTCCTACAATGAGCAGTTCTTC | CASSAAESSYNEQFF
TRBJ2-7 | NA | NA | TRBV6-2/TRBV6-3 | TGTGCCAGCAGTTTTTCAGGGATCTCCTACGAGCAGTACTTC | CASSFSGISYEQYF
TRBJ1-2 | NA | NA | TRBV9 | TGTGCCAGCAGCGGACGTGGGGGCGGCTATGGCTACACCTTC | CASSGRGGGYGYTF
TRBJ2-3 | TRBD2 | NA | TRBV6-2/TRBV6-3 | TGTGCCAGCAGTTACCTCCGGGCTAGCGGACAAATCGATACGCAGTATTTT | CASSYLRASGQIDTQYF